The 6 T cell receptor beta chains in this list originate from one sample, sequenced in a study of lymphopenia after photon versus proton radiotherapy. The protocol was immunoSEQ multiplex PCR, while the TCRdb copy is restricted to in-frame clones and leaves out a portion. The sample has about 20,000 clones; 80% to 90% are singletons. The material sequenced was peripheral blood, taken from a patient treated with photon-based radiotherapy. These receptors all come from a woman between 50 and 59 years old with pancreatic cancer.

The chain carries TRBV4-1 and TRBJ2-7; TRBD1 agrees at 7 bases. In germline, CDR1 is MGHRA, CDR2 YSYEKL. There are 14 residues in the CDR3. V lost 0 bases and J lost 3; bases outside the gene matches: 2. The DNA for the CDR3 is TGCGCCAGCAGCCAAGAGGGACAGCACTACGAGCAGTACTTC. Protein product: CASSQEGQHYEQYF.

CDR3 coding DNA: TGTGCCATCAGTCCAGGGACGAATCAGCCCCAGCATTTT. Its translation: CAISPGTNQPQHF. The J gene is TRBJ1-5, the V gene TRBV10-3; D might be TRBD1 (5 bases). Trimming cost V 5 bases and J 4 bases, with 9 bases left between them. Germline lookup yields CDR1 ENHRY and CDR2 SYGVKD. The CDR3 extends over 13 amino acids.

The rearrangement links TRBV19 to TRBJ2-7; TRBD1 agrees at 10 bases. This CDR3 contains 13 residues. Germline values: CDR1 LNHDA, CDR2 SQIVND (reference sequence). Unmatched junction bases numbered 7, after V lost 6 bases and J lost 8 bases. The DNA for the CDR3 is TGTGCCAGTAGCCCCCGGGACAGGGGCCAGCAGTACTTC. Residues: CASSPRDRGQQYF. Supplemented by reference TRBV19 and TRBJ2-7, the full variable domain reads DGGITQSPKYLFRKEGQNVTLSCEQNLNHDAMYWYRQDPGQGLRLIYYSQIVNDFQKGDIAEGYSVSREKKESFPLTVTSAQKNPTAFYLCASSPRDRGQQYFGPGTRLTVT.

The chain combines TRBV27 with TRBJ1-1, with TRBD1 as a possible D gene (5 bases). The CDR3 covers 15 residues. V was trimmed by 6 bases and J by 0 bases, leaving 14 bases between them. Germline-derived CDR1 and CDR2 are MNHEY and SMNVEV (reference sequence). The CDR3 DNA is TGTGCCAGCAGCCCGAGACAGATTTTGAACACTGAAGCTTTCTTT. This encodes CASSPRQILNTEAFF.

The rearrangement uses TRBV5-1 and TRBJ2-7; the D is unclear. Trimming removed 1 base from V and 3 bases from J, with 8 bases in between. There are 13 residues in the CDR3. The germline V gene has CDR1 SGHRS and CDR2 YFSETQ. The CDR3 loop reads CASSLKSGYEQYF. CDR3 nucleotides: TGCGCCAGCAGCTTGAAGTCCGGCTACGAGCAGTACTTC.

This clone was seen more than once but under ten times. This chain uses TRBV27 with TRBJ2-1; D might be TRBD1 or TRBD2, each matching 5 bases. Germline V gene lookup returns CDR1 MNHEY and CDR2 SMNVEV (reference sequence). Trimming cost V 5 bases and J 7 bases, with 15 bases left between them. The CDR3 runs 14 residues. DNA of the CDR3: TGTGCCAGCAGTACCCCGGGACCGCGGAATGAGCAGTTCTTC. Its protein product is CASSTPGPRNEQFF.